The 3 T cell receptor beta chains below were found in one sample sequenced in a study of T cell clonotyping in hematopoietic cell transplantation. Profiled with immunoSEQ multiplex PCR; TCRdb holds only in-frame clones, not every one. Found here are 4,000 to 5,000 clones, approximately 96% of them singletons; the top ten hold roughly 5.6%. The input for sequencing was peripheral blood mononuclear cells, taken 30 days after allogeneic stem cell transplant. The receptors come from a male patient in his 70s who had an allogeneic stem cell transplant from an unrelated donor, so T cells may come from the graft donor. Some clones in this sample may be carry-over from other donors' samples.

The chain joins TRBV11-2 to TRBJ2-5; 14 bases are a match to TRBD2. CDR3 size: 16 residues. J lost 4 bases, V lost 5 bases, and 6 bases had no gene match. From germline, CDR1 is SGHAT and CDR2 FQNNGV. The DNA for the CDR3 is TGTGCCAGCAGCCCCGGACTAGCGGGAGGACGAGAGACCCAGTACTTC. Translating it yields CASSPGLAGGRETQYF.

The V and J genes are TRBV19 and TRBJ2-7; D not resolved. The CDR3 has 14 amino acids. The germline CDR1 and CDR2 sequences are LNHDA and SQIVND (reference sequence). Deletions cut 3 bases from V and 0 bases from J, with 9 bases between. The CDR3 coding sequence is TGTGCCAGTAGTATGACGGTCAGCTCCTACGAGCAGTACTTC. It specifies CASSMTVSSYEQYF. Variable domain in full (rest from reference TRBV19 and TRBJ2-7): DGGITQSPKYLFRKEGQNVTLSCEQNLNHDAMYWYRQDPGQGLRLIYYSQIVNDFQKGDIAEGYSVSREKKESFPLTVTSAQKNPTAFYLCASSMTVSSYEQYFGPGTRLTVT.

CDR3 sequence: CASSLTMRDTEAFF. CDR3 sequence (DNA): TGTGCCAGCAGCTTAACAATGAGGGACACTGAAGCTTTCTTT. The chain recombines TRBV7-3 with TRBJ1-1; unclear D gene. CDR3 length: 14 amino acids. CDR1 and CDR2 from the germline V gene are SGHTA and FQGTGA. Trimming cost V 0 bases and J 3 bases, with 8 bases left between them.